Included here is one T cell receptor beta chain sequence, with context. The sample is drawn from a study of blood T cells in healthy people across ages. A sample-barcoded 5' primer and a J-beta primer mix were used in a second PCR of roughly 7 to 11 cycles. One entry per CDR3 protein results from TCRdb running MiXCR on the 5' RACE reads. The profile shows approximately 810,000 distinct CDR3 sequences, 35% to 40% of them singletons. V dropped 10 bases and J dropped 0; count of bases not matched to a gene: 6. The CDR3 has 15 amino acids. In germline, CDR1 is SNHLY, CDR2 FYNNEI. This chain links TRBV2 with TRBJ2-6, with TRBD1 identical over 7 bases. The sequence was collected from a man between 18 and 35 years old in good health. Material: blood. The DNA for the CDR3 is TGTGCCAACCGACAGGGAAGCTCTGGGGCCAACGTCCTGACTTTC. Protein sequence: CANRQGSSGANVLTF.